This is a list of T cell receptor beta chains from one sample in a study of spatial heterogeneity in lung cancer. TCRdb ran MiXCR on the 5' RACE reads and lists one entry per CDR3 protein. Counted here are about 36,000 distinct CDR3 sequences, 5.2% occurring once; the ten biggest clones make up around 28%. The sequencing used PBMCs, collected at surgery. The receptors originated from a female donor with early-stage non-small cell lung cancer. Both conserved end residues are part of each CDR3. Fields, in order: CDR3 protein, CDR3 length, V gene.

CASSSPGHTKAQYF | 14 | TRBV7-2
CASSLDRGNTEAFF | 14 | TRBV7-6
CASRRTQGLYEQYF | 14 | TRBV5-1
CASSYDRSYGYTF | 13 | TRBV6-6
CASSGLLSNQPQHF | 14 | TRBV28
CSELPDRDRVNYGYTF | 16 | TRBV29-1
CASSYPGLAGGPASTDTQYF | 20 | TRBV28
CASSLWTGSTDTQYF | 15 | TRBV7-9
CASSSTSGATSF | 12 | TRBV5-1
CASSLLAAGGSEQYF | 15 | TRBV11-2
CASSSMGGLRETQYF | 15 | TRBV27